This T cell receptor beta chain was identified during a study of shared clonotypes between healthy human individuals. TCRdb's copy holds only in-frame clones and misses some; the assay was immunoSEQ multiplex PCR. The sample yields around 2,000,000 clones, 95% seen once. The study's findings and limits: Across subsets, estimated richness was generally greater for naive than for memory populations.

Details on this clone: Its antigen is not known.

Germline V gene sequence: CDR1 SGHTA, CDR2 FQGNSA. The CDR3 runs to 16 residues. The V gene end was trimmed by 5 bases and the J gene end by 1 base; junction bases not matched to a gene: 8. Sequences were obtained from naive CD4+ T cells sorted from blood. The subset denotes: CD45RA+ positively selected. The receptor was isolated from a man aged 18 to 35 in good health. This chain links TRBV7-2 with TRBJ2-4, with 7 bases matching TRBD1. The CDR3 nucleotides read TGTGCCAGCAGCAGCACAGGGGTGGAGGCCAAAAACATTCAGTACTTC. Its translation: CASSSTGVEAKNIQYF.